This record covers a single T cell receptor (beta chain). It lacks a known antigen. No much larger clone is present one base from it, and per-base qualities are unavailable. This sample is part of a study of identical twins (TCRdb year 2016). With respect to the entire study: To test whether fetal clonotypes persist, the study used deep sequencing on TCR alpha and beta repertoires from monozygotic twins, unrelated adults of various ages, and cord blood. To rule out contamination, replicate twin experiments were performed at different times with different library preparation protocols.

Every donor was a healthy Caucasian. The CDR1 and CDR2 encoded by the germline V gene (reference sequence) are DFQATT and SNEGSKA. V lost 3 bases and J lost 4 bases; the stretch between them is 7 bases long. Spanning cysteine to phenylalanine, the CDR3 consists of 13 amino acids. Only the CDR3 DNA is retained, 39 bases long and in frame from the first base. The research as a whole found: Compared with coincidental sharing between unrelated individuals, an excess of low generation-probability sequences was observed among out-of-frame TCR alpha sequences shared between twins. Fewer insertions were carried by abundant cord blood beta clonotypes, a similar but weaker trend appeared in young adult naive repertoires, and no such trend appeared in memory repertoires. In monozygotic twins, recombination models systematically underestimated out-of-frame TCR alpha sharing, but the models matched the sharing seen between unrelated individuals. The excess sharing between twins in beta out-of-frame sequences was weaker because fewer shared sequences reduced the signal-to-noise ratio. Conclusions relied on cross-sectional statistical analysis, since the same donors could not be followed over many years. Invariant T cells such as MAIT and iNKT could partly confound zero-insertion analyses, though diverse VJ usage argued against this for most clonotypes.

Preparation of the library involved 5' RACE. Sequencing used an Illumina HiSeq 2000. A universal primer binding site was introduced by template switching, and a unique molecular identifier was present in the final cDNA, enabling accurate counting of TCR cDNA molecules. Specific primers in the conserved constant-segment region were used to synthesize first-strand cDNA for the TCR alpha and beta chains. Each cDNA library was double barcoded, with a SMART-Mk sample barcode plus Illumina barcodes, to control for contamination. TruSeq adapter sequences and Illumina sample barcodes were added in two successive PCR steps. Sequencing of the TCR alpha and beta cDNA libraries was done on the Illumina HiSeq platform using custom primers. In the source study's methods: MiGEC was used to process raw reads and extract unique molecular identifiers, and MiXCR was used to find CDR3 positions. For each individual, recombination models were inferred using an EM algorithm with the repgenHMM and IGoR tools. Shared clonotype analysis was performed with the tcR package in R, normalizing sharing by the product of cloneset sizes. To study raw recombination free of thymic and clonal selection effects, out-of-frame nonproductive sequences were analyzed. TCRdb reanalyzed the raw reads on its own, using fastp at Q25 for trimming and MiXCR for clone calling, and kept in-frame beta chains. Entries that share a CDR3 protein sequence are merged under the most common genes and DNA. These V and J calls are TCRdb output, not the study's own analysis. This sample comprises some 1,700,000 distinct CDR3 sequences, about 30% of them detected only once. The ten top clones hold under 0.35% of the sample.

The V and J genes are TRBV20-1 and TRBJ1-6, with the D gene uncertain. The sequence derives from a newborn girl in good health. Sequenced: cord blood. The CDR3 reads CSASPQYNSPLHF. The nucleotide sequence is given as TGCAGTGCTAGTCCACAATATAATTCACCCCTCCACTTT.